Presented here are 15 T cell receptor beta chains from one specimen sequenced in a study of T cell changes during pregnancy in multiple sclerosis. This table comes from immunoSEQ multiplex PCR, and its TCRdb copy is limited to in-frame clones, with some not included. Of about 120,000 clones in the sample, approximately 95% were seen once. Sequenced here: peripheral blood, sampled before pregnancy. The receptors originated from a female donor with multiple sclerosis, enrolled in a pregnancy study.

The V and J genes are TRBV11-2 and TRBJ2-1, with D maybe TRBD1 (6 bases). Trimming stripped 5 bases from V and 1 base from J, with 9 bases between. The CDR3 runs to 14 residues. Germline CDR1 SGHAT, CDR2 FQNNGV. Here the CDR3 DNA reads TGTGCCAGCAGCGAGGACAGATCCTACAATGAGCAGTTCTTC. Translation gives CASSEDRSYNEQFF.

This clone was picked up a small number of times. The chain is built from TRBV5-1 and TRBJ1-6; 9 nucleotides match TRBD1. This CDR3 region has 14 residues. Trimming took 5 bases from V and 7 from J; bases not matched to a gene: 4. CDR1 and CDR2 (germline): SGHRS, YFSETQ. DNA of the CDR3: TGCGCCAGCAGAGACGACAGGGGGAATTCACCCCTCCACTTT. Protein sequence: CASRDDRGNSPLHF.

The chain employs TRBV7-9 and TRBJ1-1; D not resolved. V lost 3 bases and J lost 11, with 22 bases in between. Germline V CDR1 and CDR2: SEHNR, FQNEAQ (reference sequence). The CDR3 extends over 15 amino acids. The CDR3 loop reads CASSFTNPGPWRAFF. DNA of the CDR3: TGTGCCAGCAGCTTTACTAACCCGGGCCCCTGGAGGGCTTTCTTT.

V and J are TRBV6-5 and TRBJ1-5, with TRBD1 identical over 8 bases. Germline V gene sequence: CDR1 MNHEY, CDR2 SVGAGI. The CDR3 totals 15 residues. V shed 4 bases and J 7 bases; nucleotides not matched to a gene: 9. The CDR3 nucleotides read TGTGCCAGCAGTTCGCTAACAGGGGGGAGGCAGCCCCAGCATTTT. It yields the protein CASSSLTGGRQPQHF.

The rearrangement links TRBV11-3 to TRBJ1-5; the D is unclear. The CDR3 contains 16 residues. The ends were cut back, 2 bases at V and 2 bases at J, with 13 bases in the middle. Germline values: CDR1 SGHNT, CDR2 YENEEA. The CDR3: CASSLTRTTRNQPQHF. The CDR3 DNA follows: TGTGCCAGCAGCTTAACAAGAACCACACGCAATCAGCCCCAGCATTTT.

The chain carries TRBV19 and TRBJ1-5; the match to TRBD1 covers 8 bases. The CDR3 loop spans 14 amino acids. V lost 6 bases and J lost 7; bases outside the gene matches: 8. In germline, CDR1 is LNHDA, CDR2 SQIVND (reference sequence). The CDR3 sequence is CASRVTGEGQPQHF. In nucleotides, the CDR3 is TGTGCCAGTAGGGTGACAGGGGAGGGCCAGCCCCAGCATTTT.

This clone was seen a single time. The chain employs TRBV4-1 and TRBJ2-1, with 10 bases matching TRBD2. CDR3 length: 14 amino acids. CDR1 is MGHRA, CDR2 YSYEKL, per germline. The V and J ends lost 1 base and 8 bases, in that order; junction bases with no gene match: 2. The CDR3 DNA reads as TGCGCCAGCAGCCAAGCCGGGACTAGCGATGAGCAGTTCTTC. Translating gives CASSQAGTSDEQFF.

V usage is TRBV28 and J usage is TRBJ2-5; the match to TRBD2 covers 9 bases. Germline CDR1 MDHEN, CDR2 SYDVKM. This CDR3 has 13 amino acids. V was pared by 5 bases and J by 6 bases, with 4 bases of the junction left unmatched. CDR3 residues: CASSRAGGKTQYF. CDR3 DNA: TGTGCCAGCAGTAGAGCGGGAGGAAAGACCCAGTACTTC.

The V call is TRBV29-1, the J call TRBJ1-1, with 7 bases matching TRBD1. Germline CDR1 SQVTM, CDR2 ANQGSEA. With 5 bases clipped from V and 7 bases from J, the junction kept 13 bases outside the gene matches. This CDR3 has 14 residues. CDR3 bases: TGCAGCGTTACTAGGACAGGCGGCCTCTATGAAGCTTTCTTT. Its protein product is CSVTRTGGLYEAFF.

The J gene is TRBJ2-3, the V gene TRBV18; no definite D call. Germline lookup yields CDR1 KGHSH and CDR2 LQKENI. The CDR3 sequence is 12 residues long. V lost 3 bases and J 6 bases, leaving 7 bases between the germline ends. The chain's CDR3 is CASSPVEDTQYF. The CDR3 DNA sequence: TGTGCCAGCTCACCTGTCGAGGATACGCAGTATTTT.

The chain links TRBV23-1 to TRBJ1-2; D unresolved. TRBV23-1 is designated an ORF whose function remains uncertain. V was shortened by 5 bases and J by 8 bases, with 12 bases between the two germline ends. The CDR3 length is 12 residues. Here the CDR3 reads CASSLSVWGYTF. The DNA of the CDR3 is TGCGCCAGCAGTTTATCGGTTTGGGGCTACACCTTC.

The V gene is TRBV6-1, the J gene TRBJ2-5; 7 bases fit TRBD1. The germline V gene encodes CDR1 MNHNS and CDR2 SASEGT. This CDR3 has 14 residues. With V trimmed by 6 bases and J by 1 base, 5 bases remained unmatched. CDR3 bases: TGTGCCAGCAGGAGATGGGACAGCCAAGAGACCCAGTACTTC. This encodes CASRRWDSQETQYF.

The rearrangement links TRBV6-5 to TRBJ1-1; tentative D call: TRBD1 (5 bases). CDR3 length: 13 residues. V gave up 5 bases and J gave up 5 bases, with 12 bases separating them. CDR1 and CDR2 (germline): MNHEY, SVGAGI. CDR3: CASSVAGRTEAFF. CDR3 coding DNA: TGTGCCAGCAGTGTAGCAGGGCGGACTGAAGCTTTCTTT.

The CDR3 sequence: CASSPGTSGRAFSSYNEQFF. The DNA for the CDR3 is TGTGCCAGCAGCCCGGGGACTAGCGGGAGGGCCTTTAGCTCCTACAATGAGCAGTTCTTC. J is TRBJ2-1 and V is TRBV5-4; 16 nucleotides align to TRBD2. CDR1 is SGHNT, CDR2 YYREEE, per germline (reference sequence). V trimming: 4 bases; J trimming: 0 bases; junction bases outside the gene matches: 10. The CDR3 totals 20 residues. Using reference TRBV5-4 and TRBJ2-1 for the parts outside the CDR3, the full variable domain is ETGVTQSPTHLIKTRGQQVTLRCSSQSGHNTVSWYQQALGQGPQFIFQYYREEENGRGNFPPRFSGLQFPNYSSELNVNALELDDSALYLCASSPGTSGRAFSSYNEQFFGPGTRLTVL.

This chain uses TRBV2 with TRBJ1-5; unclear D gene. CDR1 is SNHLY, CDR2 FYNNEI, per germline. Trimming pared 3 bases from V and 2 bases from J, leaving 11 bases between. The CDR3 spans 15 residues. CDR3 DNA: TGTGCCAGCAGTGATTCTGAGGAGGGCAATCAGCCCCAGCATTTT. It specifies CASSDSEEGNQPQHF.